Below, 20 T cell receptor beta chains from the same sample are listed, as sequenced in a study of vaccination and CD4 T cells after COVID-19. Time point denoted: late sampling 161 to 241 days after vaccination in a few convalescent patients. Treatment here: approximately nine-day PBMC culture with coronavirus spike peptide pools or control peptides (ViraFEST assay). The antigens of these receptors remain unknown. Sequenced with the Oncomine TCR Beta short-read assay was DNA taken from cultured CD4+ T cells. TCRdb re-called the PCR reads through MiXCR, storing one row per CDR3 protein. The repertoire has about 26,000 distinct CDR3 sequences, 35% to 50% of them found once; the top ten carry roughly 5.6%. This material consisted of CD4+ T cells from blood, cultured in vitro, taken about 7 months after SARS-CoV-2 vaccination. These receptors were obtained from a human donor who had recovered from COVID-19.

The V call is TRBV2, the J call TRBJ2-5, with D tentatively TRBD2 (6 bases). This CDR3 contains 16 residues. Trimming shortened V by 0 bases and J by 0 bases, and 11 bases separated the two germline ends. The V gene's germline CDR1 is SNHLY and CDR2 FYNNEI. The CDR3 DNA reads TGTGCCAGCAGTGAAGCGCTTGGAGGGGACCAAGAGACCCAGTACTTC. This translates into CASSEALGGDQETQYF.

This clonotype was recorded only once. The chain links TRBV28 to TRBJ2-1; no clear D gene. CDR3 length equals 12 residues. Germline CDR1 is MDHEN and CDR2 is SYDVKM. The ends were cut back, 3 bases at V and 7 bases at J, with 7 bases in the middle. DNA of the CDR3: TGTGCCAGCAGTTTTGGTAGGAATGAGCAGTTCTTC. Encoded protein: CASSFGRNEQFF. Full variable domain (outside the CDR3, taken from reference TRBV28 and TRBJ2-1): DVKVTQSSRYLVKRTGEKVFLECVQDMDHENMFWYRQDPGLGLRLIYFSYDVKMKEKGDIPEGYSVSREKKERFSLILESASTNQTSMYLCASSFGRNEQFFGPGTRLTVL.

V and J are TRBV19 and TRBJ2-1, with D unclear. The CDR3 is 13 residues long. Germline V gene sequence: CDR1 LNHDA, CDR2 SQIVND (reference sequence). V gave up 4 bases and J gave up 1 base, with 5 bases separating them. CDR3: CASSTRSYNEQFF. The CDR3 nucleotides are TGTGCCAGTAGTACGCGATCCTACAATGAGCAGTTCTTC. Based on the CDR3 plus reference TRBV19 and TRBJ2-1, the full variable domain is DGGITQSPKYLFRKEGQNVTLSCEQNLNHDAMYWYRQDPGQGLRLIYYSQIVNDFQKGDIAEGYSVSREKKESFPLTVTSAQKNPTAFYLCASSTRSYNEQFFGPGTRLTVL.

The CDR3 here is CSARSRRGGEQFF. The CDR3 DNA follows: TGCAGTGCTAGATCACGTCGGGGGGGTGAGCAGTTCTTC. The rearrangement uses TRBV20-1 and TRBJ2-1, with TRBD2 identical over 8 bases. V trimming: 2 bases; J trimming: 9 bases; junction bases outside the gene matches: 6. CDR3 length: 13 amino acids. Germline V lookup: CDR1 DFQATT, CDR2 SNEGSKA (reference sequence).

The V gene is TRBV7-9, the J gene TRBJ2-1; 10 bases fit TRBD2. J was trimmed by 6 bases and V by 0 bases; bases with no gene match: 5. The germline V gene has CDR1 SEHNR and CDR2 FQNEAQ (reference sequence). The CDR3 loop spans 16 amino acids. This CDR3 is CASSLAPSGGRNEQFF. DNA for the CDR3: TGTGCCAGCAGCTTAGCTCCTAGCGGGGGCCGCAATGAGCAGTTCTTC.

The chain is built from TRBV7-2 and TRBJ2-7; unclear D gene. Germline CDR1 and CDR2: SGHTA and FQGNSA. This CDR3 spans 15 amino acids. Trimming stripped 3 bases from V and 2 bases from J, with 14 bases between. CDR3 bases: TGTGCCAGCAGCTTCCCCGGGCCAACTCCCTACGAGCAGTACTTC. Translating gives CASSFPGPTPYEQYF.

This clonotype was observed a single time. The V and J genes are TRBV10-3 and TRBJ2-1; either TRBD1 or TRBD2 may supply D (5 bases each). V lost 3 bases and J lost 4, with 10 bases in between. Germline lookup yields CDR1 ENHRY and CDR2 SYGVKD. The CDR3 spans 14 residues. CDR3 residues: CAISDPGRYNEQFF. The CDR3 DNA is TGTGCCATCAGTGACCCGGGACGATACAATGAGCAGTTCTTC.

This chain connects TRBV10-3 to TRBJ2-3; TRBD1 matches 8 bases. Per the germline V gene, CDR1 is ENHRY and CDR2 is SYGVKD. The CDR3 spans 13 residues. V trimming: 8 bases; J trimming: 5 bases; junction bases outside the gene matches: 6. CDR3 amino acids: CAIGQGARDTQYF. For the CDR3, the DNA is TGTGCCATCGGGCAGGGGGCAAGAGATACGCAGTATTTT.

This chain connects TRBV28 to TRBJ2-2, with TRBD2 identical over 9 bases. Germline assignment: CDR1 MDHEN and CDR2 SYDVKM. V was pared by 3 bases and J by 16 bases, with 6 bases of the junction left unmatched. The CDR3 covers 12 residues. Here the CDR3 DNA reads TGTGCCAGCAGTTTGGCGGGAGGGCCGCCGTTTTTT. Protein: CASSLAGGPPFF.

J is TRBJ2-5 and V is TRBV6-1, with 7 bases fitting TRBD1. J lost 4 bases, V lost 8 bases, and 13 bases had no gene match. Germline CDR1 and CDR2: MNHNS and SASEGT. The CDR3 runs 15 residues. The CDR3 protein is CASRNPGQILETQYF. In DNA form, the CDR3 reads TGTGCCAGCCGAAACCCGGGACAGATTTTAGAGACCCAGTACTTC.

The V gene is TRBV12-3 or TRBV12-4, the J gene TRBJ2-5; D might be TRBD1 (5 bases). V lost 1 base, J lost 0 bases, and 9 bases lay in between. The CDR3 is 15 residues long. CDR3 protein: CASSLEGHHQETQYF. The CDR3, as DNA: TGTGCCAGCAGTTTAGAAGGACACCACCAAGAGACCCAGTACTTC.

The V call is TRBV29-1, the J call TRBJ2-7; 7 positions agree with TRBD2. With V trimmed by 4 bases and J by 0 bases, 3 bases remained unmatched. Germline V gene data show CDR1 as SQVTM and CDR2 as ANQGSEA. The length of the CDR3 is 13 residues. CDR3 bases: TGCAGCGTTGGTGGGGGGGTCTCCTACGAGCAGTACTTC. Translated: CSVGGGVSYEQYF.

The V gene is TRBV6-1, the J gene TRBJ2-7, with 14 bases identical to TRBD2. Germline-derived CDR1 and CDR2 are MNHNS and SASEGT. The CDR3 contains 20 residues. Unmatched junction bases numbered 20, after V lost 6 bases and J lost 4 bases. The CDR3 coding sequence is TGTGCCAGCAGACCGGGACAGGGATGGACTAGCGGGAGGCCGCCTTACGAGCAGTACTTC. Translating it yields CASRPGQGWTSGRPPYEQYF.

V gene TRBV27 combines with J gene TRBJ2-5; TRBD2 matches at 7 bases. Trimming at V came to 3 bases and at J to 3 bases, leaving 4 bases not matched to a gene. This CDR3 region has 14 residues. Germline loops: CDR1 MNHEY, CDR2 SMNVEV (reference sequence). The CDR3: CASSFRTREETQYF. The CDR3 coding sequence is TGTGCCAGCAGTTTCCGGACTAGGGAAGAGACCCAGTACTTC.

The sample holds a few counts of this clonotype. The J gene is TRBJ2-3, the V gene TRBV21-1. TRBV21-1 is termed a pseudogene. CDR3 length: 12 amino acids. The CDR3 is CASSKGPDTQYF. The CDR3 DNA reads as TGTGCCAGCAGCAAAGGTCCAGATACGCAGTATTTT.

In its sample, this clonotype was seen a few times. The J gene is TRBJ2-1, the V gene TRBV27, with 12 bases that match TRBD2. Germline lookup yields CDR1 MNHEY and CDR2 SMNVEV (reference sequence). The CDR3 consists of 14 residues. J lost 5 bases, V lost 10 bases, and 6 bases had no gene match. Written as DNA, the CDR3 is TGTGCCACCTCCCGACTAGCGGGAGACAATGAGCAGTTCTTC. Protein sequence: CATSRLAGDNEQFF.

DNA for the CDR3: TGTGCCAGCAGCTTGCGGATTCAAGAGACCCAGTACTTC. Protein product: CASSLRIQETQYF. The V call is TRBV7-8, the J call TRBJ2-5; D unresolved. CDR3 length: 13 amino acids. V was shortened by 3 bases and J by 2 bases, with 7 bases between the two germline ends. Germline CDR1 and CDR2: SGHVS and FQNEAQ.

The chain has TRBV20-1 and TRBJ2-7; TRBD2 aligns across 9 bases. V shed 6 bases and J 6 bases; nucleotides not matched to a gene: 15. CDR3 length: 15 amino acids. From germline, CDR1 is DFQATT and CDR2 SNEGSKA (reference sequence). CDR3 DNA sequence: TGCAGTGCCCCGACTAGCGGAAGCCCTTTTAGCGAGCAGTACTTC. Translated: CSAPTSGSPFSEQYF.

This clonotype has only a few counts. The gene calls are TRBV7-2 and TRBJ2-7, with 9 bases aligning to TRBD1. This CDR3 region has 14 residues. CDR1 is SGHTA, CDR2 FQGNSA, per germline. Germline trimming cut 1 base from V and 5 bases from J; bases unmatched to any gene: 3. The CDR3 loop reads CASSLGDRVHEQYF. The CDR3 DNA follows: TGTGCCAGCAGCTTAGGGGACAGGGTCCACGAGCAGTACTTC. The full variable domain, in which reference TRBV7-2 and TRBJ2-7 provide the parts outside the CDR3, is GAGVSQSPSNKVTEKGKDVELRCDPISGHTALYWYRQSLGQGLEFLIYFQGNSAPDKSGLPSDRFSAERTGGSVSTLTIQRTQQEDSAVYLCASSLGDRVHEQYFGPGTRLTVT.

This clonotype was detected only a few times. The J gene is TRBJ1-2, the V gene TRBV20-1; D unclear. The germline CDR1 and CDR2 sequences are DFQATT and SNEGSKA (reference sequence). There are 16 residues in the CDR3. Between the trimmed V and J ends, which lost 0 bases and 4 bases, there was a span of 18 bases. The CDR3 DNA follows: TGCAGTGCTAGAGATATGCAGAGGTCGTTTGGCTATGGCTACACCTTC. Translating it yields CSARDMQRSFGYGYTF.